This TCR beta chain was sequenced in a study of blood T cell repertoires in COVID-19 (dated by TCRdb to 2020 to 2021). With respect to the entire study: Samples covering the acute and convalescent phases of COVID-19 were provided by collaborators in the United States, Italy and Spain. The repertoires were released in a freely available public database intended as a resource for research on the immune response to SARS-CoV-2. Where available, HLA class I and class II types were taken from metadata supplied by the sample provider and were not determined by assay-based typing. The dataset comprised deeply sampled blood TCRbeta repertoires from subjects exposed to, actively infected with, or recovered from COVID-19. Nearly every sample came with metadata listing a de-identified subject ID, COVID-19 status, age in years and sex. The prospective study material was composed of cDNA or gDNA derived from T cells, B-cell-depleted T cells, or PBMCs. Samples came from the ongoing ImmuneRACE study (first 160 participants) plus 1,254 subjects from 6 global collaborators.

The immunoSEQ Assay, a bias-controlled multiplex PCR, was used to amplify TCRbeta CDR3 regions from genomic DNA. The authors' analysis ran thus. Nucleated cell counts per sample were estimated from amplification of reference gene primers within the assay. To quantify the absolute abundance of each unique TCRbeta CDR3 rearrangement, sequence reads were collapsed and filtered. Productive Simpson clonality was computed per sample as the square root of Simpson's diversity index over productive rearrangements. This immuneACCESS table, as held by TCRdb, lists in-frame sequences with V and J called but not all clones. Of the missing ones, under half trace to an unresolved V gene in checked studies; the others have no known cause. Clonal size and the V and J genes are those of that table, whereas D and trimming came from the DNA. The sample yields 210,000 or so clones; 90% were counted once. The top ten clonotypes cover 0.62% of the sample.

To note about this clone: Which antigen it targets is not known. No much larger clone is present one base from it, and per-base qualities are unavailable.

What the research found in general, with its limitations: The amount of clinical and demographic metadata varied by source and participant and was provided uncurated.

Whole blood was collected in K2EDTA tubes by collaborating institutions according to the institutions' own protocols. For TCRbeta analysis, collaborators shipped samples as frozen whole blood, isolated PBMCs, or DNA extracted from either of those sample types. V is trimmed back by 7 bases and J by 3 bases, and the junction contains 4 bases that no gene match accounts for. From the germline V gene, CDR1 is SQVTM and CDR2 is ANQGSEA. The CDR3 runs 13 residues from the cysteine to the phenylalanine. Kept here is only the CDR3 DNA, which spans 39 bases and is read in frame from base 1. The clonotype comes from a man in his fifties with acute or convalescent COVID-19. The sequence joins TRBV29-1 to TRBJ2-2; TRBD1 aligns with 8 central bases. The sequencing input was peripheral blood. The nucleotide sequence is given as TGCAGCGCTATGACAGGGGACACCGGGGAGCTGTTTTTT. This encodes CSAMTGDTGELFF.